Listed below are T cell receptor beta chains from one sample, sequenced in a study of T cell repertoires in cytomegalovirus infection. TCRdb independently ran MiXCR on the reads; one entry per CDR3 protein. The sample lists approximately 700,000 distinct CDR3 sequences, under 40% occurring once. Sequences were obtained from PBMCs. The receptors were gathered from a human donor in good health (CMV status not recorded). Some clones in this sample may be carry-over from other donors' samples. Both conserved end residues are part of each CDR3. Fields, in order: V gene, D gene, J gene, clone size, CDR3 DNA, CDR3 protein. A D gene is named only where the DNA matches it firmly. Expanded clones get a size class; other rows say once, few or many, or leave the size out.

TRBV2	NA	TRBJ1-5	few	TGTGCCAGCAGGGCAGGGCCCAATCAGCCCCAGCATTTT	CASRAGPNQPQHF
TRBV28	TRBD1	TRBJ1-4	NA	TGTGCCAGCAGTTCCTCAGGGGGCCTCGGGGGGAAACTGTTTTTT	CASSSSGGLGGKLFF
TRBV7-6	NA	TRBJ1-4	many	TGTGCCAGCAGCTTAGTTTTGGGTGCAACTAATGAAAAACTGTTTTTT	CASSLVLGATNEKLFF
TRBV28	TRBD1	TRBJ1-2	many	TGTGCCAGCAGTTTATGGTTCAGGGGGAAAGGGAATGGCTACACCTTC	CASSLWFRGKGNGYTF
TRBV11-2	TRBD2	TRBJ2-3	few	TGTGCCAGCAGCTTACGGCTAGCGGGAAGGCCGGATACGCAGTATTTT	CASSLRLAGRPDTQYF
TRBV7-8	TRBD1	TRBJ2-7	NA	TGTGCCAGCAGCTCCACCTATAAGGACAGGACCTACGAGCAGTACTTC	CASSSTYKDRTYEQYF
TRBV4-2	TRBD2	TRBJ2-2	NA	TGTGCCAGCAGCCAAGAAGGTCCGGGGGGGCAGGTCGGGGAGCTGTTTTTT	CASSQEGPGGQVGELFF
TRBV7-2	NA	TRBJ1-1	NA	TGTGCCAGCAGCTACCGGGGTTCGAGCGGAGCTTTCTTT	CASSYRGSSGAFF
TRBV19	NA	TRBJ1-5	few	TGTGCCAGTAGTATGAACGGGTTTTCGGGGTATCAGCCCCAGCATTTT	CASSMNGFSGYQPQHF
TRBV7-6	TRBD2	TRBJ2-3	many	TGTGCCAGCAGCTTAGAACTAGCGGGGGGCACAGATACGCAGTATTTT	CASSLELAGGTDTQYF
TRBV7-6	TRBD1	TRBJ1-1	many	TGTGCCAGCAGCTTAGCAGGGACAGGGAAGACTGAAGCTTTCTTT	CASSLAGTGKTEAFF
TRBV7-9	TRBD1	TRBJ1-5	NA	TGTGCCAGCAGCTTTGGGACAGGGGCCTCGGAGCCCCAGCATTTT	CASSFGTGASEPQHF
TRBV24-1	NA	TRBJ1-2	NA	TGTGCCACCAGTGACCGTCAGCTAAACTATGGCTACACCTTC	CATSDRQLNYGYTF
TRBV7-2	NA	TRBJ2-2	NA	TGTGCCAGCAGCCAATCTTTGATTCGGTCCGGGGAGCTGTTTTTT	CASSQSLIRSGELFF
TRBV6-6	TRBD2	TRBJ2-3	few	TGTGCCAGCAGTCTAGCGGGGGGGATGGCAGATACGCAGTATTTT	CASSLAGGMADTQYF
TRBV5-1	TRBD1	TRBJ1-1	few	TGCGCCAGCAGCGGACCCGGGACAGGGGGAAAAGAGGCTTTCTTT	CASSGPGTGGKEAFF
TRBV27	NA	TRBJ2-1	few	TGTGCCAGCAGTTTAGTACAGGTAGTTAGCGATGAGCAGTTCTTC	CASSLVQVVSDEQFF
TRBV5-4	NA	TRBJ2-5	NA	TGTGCCAGCAGCTTGTGGGGGGCGGGAGCAGAGACCCAGTACTTC	CASSLWGAGAETQYF
TRBV30	NA	TRBJ1-1	NA	TGTGCCATTGGGACTGCTGAAGCTTTCTTT	CAIGTAEAFF
TRBV7-6	TRBD1	TRBJ2-1	NA	TGTGCCAGCAGCACGGACAGGGTCTCCTACAATGAGCAGTTCTTC	CASSTDRVSYNEQFF
TRBV28	TRBD1	TRBJ1-4	many	TGTGCCAGCAGTTCAGGGGGCTGGAATGAAAAACTGTTTTTT	CASSSGGWNEKLFF
TRBV7-8	NA	TRBJ1-1	NA	TGTGCCAGCAGCTTAGTAGGGAAACCTGAAGCTTTCTTT	CASSLVGKPEAFF
TRBV30	NA	TRBJ1-3	NA	TGTGCCTGGAGTACCCGGAAGAGCTCTGGAAACACCATATATTTT	CAWSTRKSSGNTIYF
TRBV4-2	NA	TRBJ2-1	few	TGTGCCAGCAGCCAAGAAGCTAGGGTAGAAGAGCAGTTCTTC	CASSQEARVEEQFF
TRBV24-1	TRBD1	TRBJ2-5	few	TGTGCCACCAGTGACGGGGACAGGGCTGAGACCCAGTACTTC	CATSDGDRAETQYF
TRBV15	TRBD1	TRBJ1-2	NA	TGTGCCACCAGCAACCGTGAATGGACAGGCGACTATGGCTACACCTTC	CATSNREWTGDYGYTF
TRBV18	TRBD1	TRBJ2-7	few	TGTGCCAGCTCATCCTCATCAGGGGGCTCCTACGAGCAGTACTTC	CASSSSSGGSYEQYF
TRBV7-2	TRBD2	TRBJ2-3	many	TGTGCCAGCAGCTTATCCTCGGGGGGTTCTTTCACAGATACGCAGTATTTT	CASSLSSGGSFTDTQYF
TRBV11-3	NA	TRBJ2-3	NA	TGTGCCAGCAGCTTAGACCACGTGGGCAGGGGAGTTGGGAAAGATACGCAGTATTTT	CASSLDHVGRGVGKDTQYF
TRBV9	NA	TRBJ2-5	few	TGTGCCAGCAGCGTAGTATCGGGCAGACAAGAGACCCAGTACTTC	CASSVVSGRQETQYF
TRBV20-1	NA	TRBJ2-3	once	TGCAGTGCTAGGTCGCTGTCCACAGATACGCAGTATTTT	CSARSLSTDTQYF
TRBV4-1	NA	TRBJ1-1	few	TGCGCCAGCAGCCGGTCCGGGCCCCCGAACACTGAAGCTTTCTTT	CASSRSGPPNTEAFF
TRBV28	TRBD1	TRBJ2-2	few	TGTGCCAGCAGTTTACCCCCGGGACAGGGCGCCGGGGAGCTGTTTTTT	CASSLPPGQGAGELFF
TRBV7-6	NA	TRBJ2-2	many	TGTGCCAGCAGCTTAGTAGGGGACTACACCGGGGAGCTGTTTTTT	CASSLVGDYTGELFF
TRBV7-2	NA	TRBJ1-2	many	TGTGCCAGCAGCACCCCCGGGGGGCCTAACTATGGCTACACCTTC	CASSTPGGPNYGYTF
TRBV5-1	NA	TRBJ1-1	NA	TGCGCCAGCGCATGGAGTCCCCTGCTTAACACTGAAGCTTTATTT	CASAWSPLLNTEALF
TRBV7-2	NA	TRBJ2-7	few	TGTGCCAGCAGCTTAGCTGTGGACTACGAGCAGTACTTC	CASSLAVDYEQYF
TRBV5-4	NA	TRBJ1-1	few	TGTGCCAGCAGCCGAAGCTCCGGCGGGACTGAAGCTTTCTTT	CASSRSSGGTEAFF
TRBV19	NA	TRBJ2-2	few	TGTGCCAGTAGTATCCCCAGTATGATGTCCGGGGAGCTGTTTTTT	CASSIPSMMSGELFF
TRBV5-6	NA	TRBJ1-1	once	TGTGCCAGCAGCTTGGGGGAAATTAGACGGGGTGGCACTGAAGCTTTCTTT	CASSLGEIRRGGTEAFF
TRBV24-1	NA	TRBJ1-4	NA	TGTGCCACCAGTGATTCGACAGGTATTAATGAAAAACTGTTTTTT	CATSDSTGINEKLFF
TRBV7-2	TRBD1	TRBJ1-5	NA	TGTGCCAGCAGCTCAGAGGCAGGGGGTGGCAATCAGCCCCAGCATTTT	CASSSEAGGGNQPQHF
TRBV7-3	TRBD1	TRBJ2-7	few	TGTGCCAGCAGCCCAAGCCGGGACAGCCCCTCCTACGAGCAGTACTTC	CASSPSRDSPSYEQYF
TRBV19	NA	TRBJ2-2	NA	TGTGCCAGTAGTATTTTAGATCCAGGGAACACCGGGGAGCTGTTTTTT	CASSILDPGNTGELFF
TRBV7-2	NA	TRBJ2-3	many	TGTGCCAGCAGCTTAGGGGGGGCCCCCACAGATACGCAGTATTTT	CASSLGGAPTDTQYF
TRBV7-8	TRBD1	TRBJ2-1	many	TGTGCCAGCAGCTCCTCGTTACAGGGGTCTGTCTATGAGCAGTTCTTC	CASSSSLQGSVYEQFF
TRBV7-6	NA	TRBJ2-1	NA	TGTGCCAGCAGCAGGGTCTATCCGAATGAGCAGTTCTTC	CASSRVYPNEQFF
TRBV5-6	NA	TRBJ1-2	NA	TGTGCCAGCAGCTTTAGTAGGGGTGGCTACACCTTC	CASSFSRGGYTF
TRBV12-3/TRBV12-4	TRBD1	TRBJ2-4	NA	TGTGCCAGCAGCTCCGGGACAGGGGTTATCATTCAGTACTTC	CASSSGTGVIIQYF
TRBV27	NA	TRBJ2-3	NA	TGTGCCATCAGTTTTTCGCGGGGAACCACAGATACGCAGTATTTT	CAISFSRGTTDTQYF
TRBV28	NA	TRBJ1-4	NA	TGTGCCAGCAGCCGCTCGGGGCGCATAGACCCAGGAAAACTGTTTTTT	CASSRSGRIDPGKLFF
TRBV7-4	TRBD1	TRBJ2-3	NA	TGTGCCAGCAGCTTAGGAGACAGGGATTATACAGATACGCAGTATTTT	CASSLGDRDYTDTQYF
TRBV7-6	TRBD2	TRBJ2-3	few	TGTGCCAGCAGCCCGACTAGCGGGAGTTCGGCGCAGTATTTT	CASSPTSGSSAQYF
TRBV18	TRBD1	TRBJ1-2	NA	TGTGCCAGCTCGCCCGGGACAGGGACCTTCCATGGCTACACCTTC	CASSPGTGTFHGYTF
TRBV7-9	NA	TRBJ1-1	few	TGTGCCAGCAGCAACCTACGGGAAAACACTGAAGCTTTCTTT	CASSNLRENTEAFF
TRBV7-9	NA	TRBJ2-7	NA	TGTGCCAGCATAGCAGGGTCTTCCTACGAGCAGTACTTC	CASIAGSSYEQYF
TRBV12-3/TRBV12-4	TRBD2	TRBJ2-1	NA	TGTGCCAGCAGTCCCTCGTGGGTAGCGGGAGGATACAATGAGCAGTTGTTC	CASSPSWVAGGYNEQLF